The 9 T cell receptor beta chains listed next were all sequenced from one sample in a study of cytomegalovirus exposure and HLA in healthy donors. 13 Jbeta primers and 60 Vbeta primers were used for the PCR. The method was immunoSEQ multiplex PCR; TCRdb's version includes in-frame clones alone and lacks a portion of them. Counted here are 130,000 to 150,000 clones, over 60% occurring once; the ten biggest clones make up about 6.8%. What was sequenced was PBMCs. The receptor set was obtained from a man in his forties or fifties in good health and CMV-seropositive.

The chain combines TRBV7-3 with TRBJ2-3, with 7 bases that match TRBD1. CDR3 size: 14 residues. After removal of 5 bases from V and 7 bases from J, the junction contained 9 bases not matched to a gene. Germline CDR1 SGHTA, CDR2 FQGTGA. Here the CDR3 reads CASSTGALPHTQYF. The CDR3 DNA follows: TGTGCCAGCAGCACAGGGGCTCTCCCACATACGCAGTATTTT.

CDR3 sequence (DNA): TGTGCCAGTACCCTTAGCCGGGATGAGCAGTTCTTC. Encoded protein: CASTLSRDEQFF. The V and J genes are TRBV18 and TRBJ2-1; no firm D call. The CDR3 has 12 residues. The germline CDR1 and CDR2 sequences are KGHSH and LQKENI. The V end was cut by 9 bases, the J end by 8 bases, with 14 bases between.

The chain uses TRBV28 and TRBJ2-7; 8 bases map to TRBD1. The V gene's germline CDR1 is MDHEN and CDR2 SYDVKM. The CDR3 totals 14 residues. V lost 7 bases, J lost 4 bases, and 9 bases stayed unmatched. The CDR3 region has the DNA TGTGCCAGCACCCAAATCGACAGGGGTTACGAGCAGTACTTC. Amino acid sequence: CASTQIDRGYEQYF.

The gene calls are TRBV4-3 and TRBJ2-7, with TRBD2 identical over 13 bases. Germline V CDR1 and CDR2: LGHNA, YSLEER. With 0 bases clipped from V and 4 bases from J, the junction kept 6 bases outside the gene matches. The CDR3 extends over 17 amino acids. For the CDR3, the DNA is TGCGCCAGCAGCCAAGACCCCTCGACTAGCGGGAGGTACGAGCAGTACTTC. Translation gives CASSQDPSTSGRYEQYF.

The chain links TRBV7-9 to TRBJ2-2; maybe TRBD1 (5 bases). V was cut by 3 bases and J by 0 bases, with 8 bases left in between. CDR1 SEHNR and CDR2 FQNEAQ come from the germline V gene (reference sequence). CDR3 size: 15 residues. The CDR3 DNA reads as TGTGCCAGCAGCTTGACAGTCGCGAACACCGGGGAGCTGTTTTTT. The encoded protein is CASSLTVANTGELFF.

The chain joins TRBV28 to TRBJ1-2, with D hard to call. Per the germline V gene, CDR1 is MDHEN and CDR2 is SYDVKM. The CDR3 length is 12 residues. The V and J ends lost 2 bases and 5 bases respectively, with 6 bases between them. The CDR3 sequence: CASSLAGYGYTF. The CDR3, as DNA: TGTGCCAGCAGTTTAGCAGGATATGGCTACACCTTC.

This chain joins TRBV7-9 and TRBJ1-6; 10 bases line up with TRBD1. Germline loops: CDR1 SEHNR, CDR2 FQNEAQ (reference sequence). The ends lost 6 bases at V and 9 bases at J; junction bases unmatched: 5. The CDR3 contains 14 residues. CDR3 DNA sequence: TGTGCCAGCAGTTCGACAGGGGGCAGTTCACCCCTCCACTTT. It translates to CASSSTGGSSPLHF.

This chain joins TRBV6-5 and TRBJ2-7, with 8 bases fitting TRBD2. The germline CDR1 and CDR2 sequences are MNHEY and SVGAGI. Trimming at V came to 6 bases and at J to 6 bases, leaving 13 bases not matched to a gene. CDR3 length: 15 amino acids. The CDR3 loop is CASREGGTSLLEQYF. CDR3 DNA: TGTGCCAGCAGGGAGGGCGGGACTAGTCTCCTCGAGCAGTACTTC.

Here the CDR3 reads CASSLREGGVGKQFF. CDR3 in DNA: TGTGCCAGCAGTCTCAGGGAAGGAGGGGTCGGGAAGCAGTTCTTC. The chain recombines TRBV9 with TRBJ2-1, with TRBD2 as a possible D gene (6 bases). The CDR3 length is 15 residues. From germline, CDR1 is SGDLS and CDR2 YYNGEE. V lost 5 bases and J lost 11, with 23 bases in between.